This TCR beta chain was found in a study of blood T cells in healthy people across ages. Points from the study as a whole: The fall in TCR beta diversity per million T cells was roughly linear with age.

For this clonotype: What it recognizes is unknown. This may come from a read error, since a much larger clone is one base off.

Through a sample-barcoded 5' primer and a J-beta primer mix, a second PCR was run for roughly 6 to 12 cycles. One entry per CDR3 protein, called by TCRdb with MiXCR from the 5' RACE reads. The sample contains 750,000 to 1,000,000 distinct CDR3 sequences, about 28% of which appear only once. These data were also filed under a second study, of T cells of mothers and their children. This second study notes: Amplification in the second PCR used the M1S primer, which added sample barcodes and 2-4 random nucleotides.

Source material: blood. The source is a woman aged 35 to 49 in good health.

The CDR3 loop reads CASSHRAANTEAFF. The CDR3 region has the DNA TGTGCCAGCAGCCACAGGGCAGCGAACACTGAAGCTTTCTTT. This chain connects TRBV12-3 or TRBV12-4 to TRBJ1-1; tentative D call: TRBD1 (6 bases). V was clipped by 6 bases and J by 1 base, with 12 bases between them. The CDR3 has 14 amino acids.